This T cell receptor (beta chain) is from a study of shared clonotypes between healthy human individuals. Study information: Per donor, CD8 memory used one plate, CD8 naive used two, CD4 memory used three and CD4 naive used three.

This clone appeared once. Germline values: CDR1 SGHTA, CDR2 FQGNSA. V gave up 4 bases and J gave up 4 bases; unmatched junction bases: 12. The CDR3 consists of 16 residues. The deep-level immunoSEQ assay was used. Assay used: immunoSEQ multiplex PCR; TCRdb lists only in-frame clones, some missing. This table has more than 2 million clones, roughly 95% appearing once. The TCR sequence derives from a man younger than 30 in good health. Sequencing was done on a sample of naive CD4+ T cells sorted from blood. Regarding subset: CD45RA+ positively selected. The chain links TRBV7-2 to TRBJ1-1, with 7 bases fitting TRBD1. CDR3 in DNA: TGTGCCAGCAGCTCCTACAGGGGTATGTTGGGCACTGAAGCTTTCTTT. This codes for CASSSYRGMLGTEAFF.